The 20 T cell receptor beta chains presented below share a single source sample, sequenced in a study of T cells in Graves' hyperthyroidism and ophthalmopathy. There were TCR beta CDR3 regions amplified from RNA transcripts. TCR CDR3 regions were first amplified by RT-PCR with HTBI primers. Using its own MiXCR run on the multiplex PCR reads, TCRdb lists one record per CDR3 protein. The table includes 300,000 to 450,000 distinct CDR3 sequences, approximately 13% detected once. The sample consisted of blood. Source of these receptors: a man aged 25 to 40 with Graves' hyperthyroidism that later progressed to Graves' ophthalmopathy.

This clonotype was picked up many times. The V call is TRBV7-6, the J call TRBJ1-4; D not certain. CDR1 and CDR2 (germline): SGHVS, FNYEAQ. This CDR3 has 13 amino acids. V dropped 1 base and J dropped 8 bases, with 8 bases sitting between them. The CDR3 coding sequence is TGTGCCAGCAGCTTAGGCGAAGGGGAAAAACTGTTTTTT. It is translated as CASSLGEGEKLFF.

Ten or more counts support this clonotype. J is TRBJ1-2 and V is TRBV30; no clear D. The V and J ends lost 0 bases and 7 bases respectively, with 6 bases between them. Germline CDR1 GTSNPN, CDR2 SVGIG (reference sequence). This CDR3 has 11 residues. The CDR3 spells CAWSVPIGYTF. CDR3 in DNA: TGTGCCTGGAGTGTACCCATTGGCTACACCTTC.

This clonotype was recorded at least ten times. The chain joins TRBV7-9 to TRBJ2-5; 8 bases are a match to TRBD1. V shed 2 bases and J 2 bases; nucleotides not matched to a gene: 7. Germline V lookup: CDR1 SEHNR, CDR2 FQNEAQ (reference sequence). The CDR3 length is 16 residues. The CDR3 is CASSLFGTGWQETQYF. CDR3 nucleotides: TGTGCCAGCAGCTTATTCGGGACAGGTTGGCAAGAGACCCAGTACTTC.

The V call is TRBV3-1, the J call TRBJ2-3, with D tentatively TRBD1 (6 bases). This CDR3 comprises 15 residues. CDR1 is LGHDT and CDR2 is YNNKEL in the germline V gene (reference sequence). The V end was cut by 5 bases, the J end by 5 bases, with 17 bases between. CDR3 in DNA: TGTGCCAGCAGCTCACGTATGGGGGCTGGAGATACGCAGTATTTT. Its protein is CASSSRMGAGDTQYF.

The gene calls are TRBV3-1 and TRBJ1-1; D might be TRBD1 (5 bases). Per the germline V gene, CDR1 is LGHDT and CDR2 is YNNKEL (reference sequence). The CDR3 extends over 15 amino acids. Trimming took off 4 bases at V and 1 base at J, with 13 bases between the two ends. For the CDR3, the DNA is TGTGCCAGCAGCCCACGTAAGGGGAAGAACACTGAAGCTTTCTTT. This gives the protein CASSPRKGKNTEAFF.

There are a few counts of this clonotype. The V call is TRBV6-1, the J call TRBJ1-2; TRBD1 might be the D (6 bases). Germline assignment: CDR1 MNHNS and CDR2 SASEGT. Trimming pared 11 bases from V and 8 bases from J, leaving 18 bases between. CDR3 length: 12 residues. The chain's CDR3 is CAAKGGVRGYTF. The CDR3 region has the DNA TGTGCCGCCAAGGGGGGAGTGAGAGGCTACACCTTC.

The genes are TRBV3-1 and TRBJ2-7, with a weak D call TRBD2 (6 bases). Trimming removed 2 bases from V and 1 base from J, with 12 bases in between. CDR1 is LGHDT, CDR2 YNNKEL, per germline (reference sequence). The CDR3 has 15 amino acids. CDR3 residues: CASSQYTGTSYEQYF. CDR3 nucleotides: TGTGCCAGCAGCCAATACACCGGGACTTCCTACGAGCAGTACTTC.

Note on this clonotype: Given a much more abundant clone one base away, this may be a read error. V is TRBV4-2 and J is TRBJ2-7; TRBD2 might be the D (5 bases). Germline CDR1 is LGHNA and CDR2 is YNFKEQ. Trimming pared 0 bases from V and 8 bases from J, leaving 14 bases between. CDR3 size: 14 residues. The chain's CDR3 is CASSQEWCGWQQYF. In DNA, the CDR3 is TGTGCCAGCAGCCAAGAGTGGTGCGGGTGGCAGCAGTACTTC.

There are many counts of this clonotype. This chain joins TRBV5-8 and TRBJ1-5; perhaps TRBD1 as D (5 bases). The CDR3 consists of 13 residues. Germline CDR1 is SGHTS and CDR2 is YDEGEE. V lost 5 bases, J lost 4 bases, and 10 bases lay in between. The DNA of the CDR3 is TGTGCCAGCAGTCTGACAGAGAATCAGCCCCAGCATTTT. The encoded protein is CASSLTENQPQHF.

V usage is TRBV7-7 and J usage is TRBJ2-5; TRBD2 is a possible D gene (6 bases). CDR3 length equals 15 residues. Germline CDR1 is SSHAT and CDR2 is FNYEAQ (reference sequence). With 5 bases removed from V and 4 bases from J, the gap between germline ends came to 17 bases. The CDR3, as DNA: TGTGCCAGCAGCCCAGAGGTTCAAGCGGGAGAGACCCAGTACTTC. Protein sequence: CASSPEVQAGETQYF.

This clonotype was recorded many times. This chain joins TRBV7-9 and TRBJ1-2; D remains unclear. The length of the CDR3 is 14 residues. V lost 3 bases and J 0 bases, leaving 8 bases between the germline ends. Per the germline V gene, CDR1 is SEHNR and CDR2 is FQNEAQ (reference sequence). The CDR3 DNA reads TGTGCCAGCAGCTTCACGGACGCTAACTATGGCTACACCTTC. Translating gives CASSFTDANYGYTF.

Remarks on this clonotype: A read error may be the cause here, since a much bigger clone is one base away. The CDR3 loop reads CASSWDSLDTGELFF. Written as DNA, the CDR3 is TGTGCCAGCAGTTGGGACAGCCTAGACACCGGGGAGCTGTTTTTT. The V gene is TRBV7-2, the J gene TRBJ2-2; TRBD1 agrees at 7 bases. This CDR3 contains 15 residues. Germline trimming cut 6 bases from V and 3 bases from J; bases unmatched to any gene: 7. Per the germline V gene, CDR1 is SGHTA and CDR2 is FQGNSA.

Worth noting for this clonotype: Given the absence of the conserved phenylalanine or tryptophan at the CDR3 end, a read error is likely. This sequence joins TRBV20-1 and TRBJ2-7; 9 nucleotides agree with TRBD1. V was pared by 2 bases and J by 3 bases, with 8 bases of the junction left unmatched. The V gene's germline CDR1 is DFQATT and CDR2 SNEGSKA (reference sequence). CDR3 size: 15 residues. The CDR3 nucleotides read TGCAGTGCTAGAATTTCCCCGGGACAGGGCTACGAGCAGTACTCC. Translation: CSARISPGQGYEQYS.

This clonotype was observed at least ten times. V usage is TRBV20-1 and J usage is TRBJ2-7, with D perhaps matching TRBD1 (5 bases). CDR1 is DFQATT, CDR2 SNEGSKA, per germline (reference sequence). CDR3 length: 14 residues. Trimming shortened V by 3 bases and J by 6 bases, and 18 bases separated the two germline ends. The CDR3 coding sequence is TGCAGTGCTAGGAGGTGGGCAGGGATGATCGAGCAGTACTTC. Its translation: CSARRWAGMIEQYF.

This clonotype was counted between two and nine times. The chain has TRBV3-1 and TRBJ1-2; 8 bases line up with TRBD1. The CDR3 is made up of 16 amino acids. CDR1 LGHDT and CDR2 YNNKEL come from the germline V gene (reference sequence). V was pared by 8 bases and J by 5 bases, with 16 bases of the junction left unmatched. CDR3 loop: CASGREPNTGGYGYTF. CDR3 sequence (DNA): TGTGCCAGCGGACGAGAGCCAAACACAGGGGGGTATGGCTACACCTTC.

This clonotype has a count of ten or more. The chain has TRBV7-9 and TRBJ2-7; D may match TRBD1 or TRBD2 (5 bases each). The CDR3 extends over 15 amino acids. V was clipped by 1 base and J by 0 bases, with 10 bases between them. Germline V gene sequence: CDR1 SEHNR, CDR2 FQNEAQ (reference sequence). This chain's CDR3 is CASSLGGGFSYEQYF. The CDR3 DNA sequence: TGTGCCAGCAGCTTAGGTGGGGGTTTCTCCTACGAGCAGTACTTC.

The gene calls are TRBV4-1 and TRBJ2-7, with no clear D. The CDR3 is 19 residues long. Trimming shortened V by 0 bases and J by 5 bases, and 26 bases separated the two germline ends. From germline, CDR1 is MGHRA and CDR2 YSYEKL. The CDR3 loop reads CASSQDKGQSNLSADEQYF. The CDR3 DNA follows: TGCGCCAGCAGCCAAGATAAAGGGCAGAGCAACCTTTCTGCGGACGAGCAGTACTTC.

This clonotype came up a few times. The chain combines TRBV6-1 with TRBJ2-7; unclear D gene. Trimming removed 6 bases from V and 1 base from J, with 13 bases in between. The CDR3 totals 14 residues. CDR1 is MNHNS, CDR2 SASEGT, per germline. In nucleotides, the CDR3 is TGTGCCAGCAGCAAAAGGGAAGCGTCCTACGAGCAGTACTTC. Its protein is CASSKREASYEQYF.

The CDR3 coding sequence is TGCGCCAGCAGCACTTGGGGGGCTGGCTACACCTTC. It codes for CASSTWGAGYTF. The chain uses TRBV5-1 and TRBJ1-2; tentatively, D is TRBD1 (6 bases). V was trimmed by 4 bases and J by 7 bases, leaving 11 bases between them. This CDR3 has 12 amino acids. Germline assignment: CDR1 SGHRS and CDR2 YFSETQ.

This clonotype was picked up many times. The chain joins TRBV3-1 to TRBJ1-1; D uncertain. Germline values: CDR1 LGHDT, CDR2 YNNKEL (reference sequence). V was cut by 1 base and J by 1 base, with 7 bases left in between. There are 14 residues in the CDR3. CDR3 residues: CASSQAFRNTEAFF. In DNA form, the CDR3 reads TGTGCCAGCAGCCAAGCCTTCAGGAACACTGAAGCTTTCTTT.